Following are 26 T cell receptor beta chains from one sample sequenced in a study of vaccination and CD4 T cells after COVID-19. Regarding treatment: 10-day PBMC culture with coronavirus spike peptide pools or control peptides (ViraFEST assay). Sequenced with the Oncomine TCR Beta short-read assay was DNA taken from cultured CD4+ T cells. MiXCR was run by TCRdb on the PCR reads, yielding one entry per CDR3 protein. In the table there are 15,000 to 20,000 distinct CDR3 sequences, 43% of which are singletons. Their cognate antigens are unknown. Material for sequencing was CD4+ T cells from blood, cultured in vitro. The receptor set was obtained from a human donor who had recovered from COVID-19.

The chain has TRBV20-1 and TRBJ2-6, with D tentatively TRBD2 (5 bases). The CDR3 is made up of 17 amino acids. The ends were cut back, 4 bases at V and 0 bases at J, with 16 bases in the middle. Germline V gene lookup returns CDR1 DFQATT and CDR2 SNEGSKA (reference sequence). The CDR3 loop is CSATPDFAFSGANVLTF. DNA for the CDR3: TGCAGTGCTACCCCGGACTTCGCGTTCTCTGGGGCCAACGTCCTGACTTTC.

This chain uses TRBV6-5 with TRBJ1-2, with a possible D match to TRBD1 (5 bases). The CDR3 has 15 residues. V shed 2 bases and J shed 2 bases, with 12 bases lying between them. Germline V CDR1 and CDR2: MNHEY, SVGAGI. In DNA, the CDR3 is TGTGCCAGCAGTTACGCGGCCGGGGGGAACTATGGCTACACCTTC. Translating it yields CASSYAAGGNYGYTF.

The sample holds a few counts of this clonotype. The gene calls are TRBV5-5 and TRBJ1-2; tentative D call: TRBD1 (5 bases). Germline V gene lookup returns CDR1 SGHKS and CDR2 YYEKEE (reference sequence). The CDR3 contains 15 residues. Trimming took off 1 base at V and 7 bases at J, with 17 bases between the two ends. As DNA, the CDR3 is TGTGCCAGCAGCTTGAGGCTACCAGGGTATGCTGGCTACACCTTC. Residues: CASSLRLPGYAGYTF.

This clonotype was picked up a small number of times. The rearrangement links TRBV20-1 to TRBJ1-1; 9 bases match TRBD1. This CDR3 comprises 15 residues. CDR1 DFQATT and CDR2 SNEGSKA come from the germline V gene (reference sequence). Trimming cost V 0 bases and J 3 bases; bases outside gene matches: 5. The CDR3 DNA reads TGCAGTGCTAGAGATGCGCGGACAGGGGACACTGAAGCTTTCTTT. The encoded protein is CSARDARTGDTEAFF.

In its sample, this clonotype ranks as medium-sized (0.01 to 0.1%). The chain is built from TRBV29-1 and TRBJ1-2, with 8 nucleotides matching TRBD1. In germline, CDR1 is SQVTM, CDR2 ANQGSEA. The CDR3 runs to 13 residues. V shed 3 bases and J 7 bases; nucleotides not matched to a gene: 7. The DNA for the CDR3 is TGCAGCGTTGAGAACAGGGGGTTCGGTGGCTACACCTTC. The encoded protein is CSVENRGFGGYTF.

CDR3 sequence (DNA): TGTGCCAGCATTGGACAGGGTGGCGAGCAGTACTTC. Translating it yields CASIGQGGEQYF. The chain is built from TRBV28 and TRBJ2-7, with 8 bases lining up with TRBD1. The germline CDR1 and CDR2 sequences are MDHEN and SYDVKM. The CDR3 is made up of 12 amino acids. V trimming: 7 bases; J trimming: 6 bases; junction bases outside the gene matches: 5.

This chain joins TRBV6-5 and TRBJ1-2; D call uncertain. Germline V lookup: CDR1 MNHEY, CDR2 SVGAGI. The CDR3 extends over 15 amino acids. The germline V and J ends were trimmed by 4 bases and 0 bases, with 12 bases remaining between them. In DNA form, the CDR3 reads TGTGCCAGCAGTTGGAAGGGCCTTCCTAACTATGGCTACACCTTC. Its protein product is CASSWKGLPNYGYTF.

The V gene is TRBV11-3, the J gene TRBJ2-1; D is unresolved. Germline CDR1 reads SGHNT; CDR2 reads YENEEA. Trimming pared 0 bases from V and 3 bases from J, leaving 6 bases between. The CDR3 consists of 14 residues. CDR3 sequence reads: CASSLDGVYNEQFF. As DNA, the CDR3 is TGTGCCAGCAGCTTAGATGGAGTCTACAATGAGCAGTTCTTC.

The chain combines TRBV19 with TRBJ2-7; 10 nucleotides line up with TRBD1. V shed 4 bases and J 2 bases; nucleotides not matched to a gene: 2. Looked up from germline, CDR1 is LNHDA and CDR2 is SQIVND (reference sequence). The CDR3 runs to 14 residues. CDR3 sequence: CASSTGQGAYEQYF. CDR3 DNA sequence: TGTGCCAGTAGTACCGGACAGGGGGCCTACGAGCAGTACTTC.

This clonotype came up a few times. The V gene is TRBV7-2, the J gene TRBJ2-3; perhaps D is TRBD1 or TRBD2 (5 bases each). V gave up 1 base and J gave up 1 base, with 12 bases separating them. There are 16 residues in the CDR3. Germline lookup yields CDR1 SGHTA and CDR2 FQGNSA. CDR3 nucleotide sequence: TGTGCCAGCAGCTTAGGGGGCGGGCGAGGCACAGATACGCAGTATTTT. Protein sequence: CASSLGGGRGTDTQYF.

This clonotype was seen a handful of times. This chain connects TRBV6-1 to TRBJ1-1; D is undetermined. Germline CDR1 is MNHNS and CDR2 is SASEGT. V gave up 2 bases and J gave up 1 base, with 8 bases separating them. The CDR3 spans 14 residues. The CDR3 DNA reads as TGTGCCAGCAGTGAACAAACACCGAACACTGAAGCTTTCTTT. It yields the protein CASSEQTPNTEAFF.

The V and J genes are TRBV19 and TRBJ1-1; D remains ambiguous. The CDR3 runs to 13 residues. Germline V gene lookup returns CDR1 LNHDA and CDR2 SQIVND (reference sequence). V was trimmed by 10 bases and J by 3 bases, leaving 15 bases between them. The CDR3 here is CATCREMDTEAFF. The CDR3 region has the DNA TGTGCCACGTGCCGGGAGATGGACACTGAAGCTTTCTTT.

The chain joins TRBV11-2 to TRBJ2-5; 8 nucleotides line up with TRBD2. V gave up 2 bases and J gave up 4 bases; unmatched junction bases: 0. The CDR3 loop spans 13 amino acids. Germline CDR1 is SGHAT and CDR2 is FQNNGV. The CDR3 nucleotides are TGTGCCAGCAGCTTACGGGAGGGAGAGACCCAGTACTTC. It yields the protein CASSLREGETQYF.

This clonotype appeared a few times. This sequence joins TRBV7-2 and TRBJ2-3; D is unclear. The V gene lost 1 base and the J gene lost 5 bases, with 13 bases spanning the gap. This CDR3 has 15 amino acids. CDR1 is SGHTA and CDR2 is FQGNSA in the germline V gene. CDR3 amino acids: CASSLVASYGDTQYF. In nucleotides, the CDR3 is TGTGCCAGCAGCTTAGTCGCTAGTTACGGAGATACGCAGTATTTT.

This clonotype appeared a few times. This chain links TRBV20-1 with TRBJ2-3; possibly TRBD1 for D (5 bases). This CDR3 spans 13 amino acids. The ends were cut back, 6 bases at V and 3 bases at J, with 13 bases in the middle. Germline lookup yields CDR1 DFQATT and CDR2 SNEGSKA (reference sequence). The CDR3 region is CSALPTGTDTQYF. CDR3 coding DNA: TGCAGTGCGCTACCTACAGGTACAGATACGCAGTATTTT.

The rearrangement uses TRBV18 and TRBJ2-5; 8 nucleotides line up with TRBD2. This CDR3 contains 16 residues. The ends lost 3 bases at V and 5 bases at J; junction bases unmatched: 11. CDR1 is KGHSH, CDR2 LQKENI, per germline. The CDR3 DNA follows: TGTGCCAGCTCACCTAGAACAGCGGGGGAGTGGGAGACCCAGTACTTC. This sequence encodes CASSPRTAGEWETQYF.

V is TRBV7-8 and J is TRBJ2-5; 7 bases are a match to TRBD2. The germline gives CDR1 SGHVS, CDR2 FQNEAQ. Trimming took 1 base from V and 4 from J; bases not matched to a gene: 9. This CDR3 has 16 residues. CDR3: CASSLGLVREGETQYF. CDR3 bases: TGTGCCAGCAGCTTAGGTCTAGTAAGGGAGGGAGAGACCCAGTACTTC.

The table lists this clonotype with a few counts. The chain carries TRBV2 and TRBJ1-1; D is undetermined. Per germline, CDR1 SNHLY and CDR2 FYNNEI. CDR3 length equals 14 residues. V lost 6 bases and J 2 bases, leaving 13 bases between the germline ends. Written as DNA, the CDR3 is TGTGCCAGCAGCCCTCGGGTGGCTAACACTGAAGCTTTCTTT. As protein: CASSPRVANTEAFF.

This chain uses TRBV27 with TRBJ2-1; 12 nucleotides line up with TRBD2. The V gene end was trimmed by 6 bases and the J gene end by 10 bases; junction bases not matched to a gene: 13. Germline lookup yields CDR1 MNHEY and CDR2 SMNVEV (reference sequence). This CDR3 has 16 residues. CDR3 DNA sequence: TGTGCCAGCAGCCCGACTAGCGGGAGCCGGGGGGGAGAGCAGTTCTTC. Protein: CASSPTSGSRGGEQFF.

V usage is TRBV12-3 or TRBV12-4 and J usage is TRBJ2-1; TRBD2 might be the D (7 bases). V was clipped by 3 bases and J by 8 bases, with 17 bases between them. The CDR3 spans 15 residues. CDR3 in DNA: TGTGCCAGCAGTTTTCGGTGGGGGGGCCTGGATGAGCAGTTCTTC. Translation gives CASSFRWGGLDEQFF.

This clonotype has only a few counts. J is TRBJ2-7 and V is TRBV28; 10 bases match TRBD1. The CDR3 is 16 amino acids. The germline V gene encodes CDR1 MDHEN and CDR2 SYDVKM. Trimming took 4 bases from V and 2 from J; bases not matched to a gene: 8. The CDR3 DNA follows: TGTGCCAGCAGTTCCCCCTGGGACAGGGGCCCCTACGAGCAGTACTTC. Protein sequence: CASSSPWDRGPYEQYF.

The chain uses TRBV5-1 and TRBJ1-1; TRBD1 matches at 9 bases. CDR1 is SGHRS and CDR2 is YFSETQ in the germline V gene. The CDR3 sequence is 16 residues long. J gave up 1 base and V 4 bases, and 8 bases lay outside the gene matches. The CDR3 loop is CASSPAGTGTNTEAFF. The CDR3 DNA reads TGCGCCAGCAGCCCGGCCGGGACAGGGACGAACACTGAAGCTTTCTTT.

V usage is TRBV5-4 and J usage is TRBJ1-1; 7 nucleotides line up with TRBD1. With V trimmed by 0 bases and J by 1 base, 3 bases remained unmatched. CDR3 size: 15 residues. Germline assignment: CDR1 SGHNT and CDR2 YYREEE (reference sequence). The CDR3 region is CASSLGNRGNTEAFF. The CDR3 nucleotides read TGTGCCAGCAGCTTGGGGAACAGGGGGAACACTGAAGCTTTCTTT.

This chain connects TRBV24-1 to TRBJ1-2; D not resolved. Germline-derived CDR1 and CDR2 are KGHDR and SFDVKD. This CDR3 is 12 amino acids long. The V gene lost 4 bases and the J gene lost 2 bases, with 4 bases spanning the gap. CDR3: CATSDRNYGYTF. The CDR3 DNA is TGTGCCACCAGTGACAGAAACTATGGCTACACCTTC.

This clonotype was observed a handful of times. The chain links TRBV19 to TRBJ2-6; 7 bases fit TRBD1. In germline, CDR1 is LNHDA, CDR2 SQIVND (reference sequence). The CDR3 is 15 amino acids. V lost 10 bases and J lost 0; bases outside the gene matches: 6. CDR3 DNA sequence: TGTGCCACGACAGGGTCCTACTCTGGGGCCAACGTCCTGACTTTC. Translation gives CATTGSYSGANVLTF.

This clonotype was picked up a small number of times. CDR3 sequence: CSATGAVQPQHF. CDR3 sequence (DNA): TGCAGTGCTACAGGGGCCGTTCAGCCCCAGCATTTT. The chain is built from TRBV20-1 and TRBJ1-5; possible D gene TRBD1, 6 bases. The germline V and J ends were trimmed by 4 bases and 6 bases, with 10 bases remaining between them. Germline V lookup: CDR1 DFQATT, CDR2 SNEGSKA (reference sequence). The CDR3 covers 12 residues.